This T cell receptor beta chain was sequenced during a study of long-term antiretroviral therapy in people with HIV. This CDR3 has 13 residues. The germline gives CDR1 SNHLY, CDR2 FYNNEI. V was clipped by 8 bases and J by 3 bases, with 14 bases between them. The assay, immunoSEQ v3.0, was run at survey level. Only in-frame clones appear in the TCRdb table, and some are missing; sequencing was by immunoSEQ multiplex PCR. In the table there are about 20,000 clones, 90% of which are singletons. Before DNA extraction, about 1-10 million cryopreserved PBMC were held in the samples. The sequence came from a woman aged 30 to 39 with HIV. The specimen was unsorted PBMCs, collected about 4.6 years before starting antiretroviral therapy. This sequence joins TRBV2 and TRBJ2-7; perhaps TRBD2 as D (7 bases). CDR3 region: CASCEGGYYEQYF. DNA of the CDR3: TGTGCCAGCTGCGAGGGGGGGTACTACGAGCAGTACTTC.